This TCR beta chain originates from a study of blood T cell repertoires in COVID-19. Study-wide context: Sources were T cells, B-cell-depleted T cells, or PBMCs; the material itself was cDNA or gDNA.

This CDR3 spans 17 amino acids. The V gene's germline CDR1 is SGHDN and CDR2 FVKESK. V was shortened by 3 bases and J by 4 bases, with 21 bases between the two germline ends. Sequencing used immunoSEQ multiplex PCR; TCRdb keeps in-frame clones, though not all of them. This sample has 300,000 to 450,000 clones; roughly 86% occur once, and the top ten carry 1% to 1.5%. Those who participated ranged in age from about 18 to 89 years and resided in approximately 23 US areas. Assignments of participants to cohorts depended upon their own reported clinical history. Material: PBMCs or T cells enriched from blood (not recorded which). V gene TRBV14 combines with J gene TRBJ1-2; no clear D gene. The sequence was collected from a young man who had recovered from COVID-19. In DNA form, the CDR3 reads TGTGCCAGCAGCCATACTACAGTCAACGGGGTTGTCTATGGCTACACCTTC. Its protein product is CASSHTTVNGVVYGYTF.